Given below is one T cell receptor beta chain in context. The germline CDR1 and CDR2 sequences are LNHDA and SQIVND (reference sequence). V was clipped by 4 bases and J by 3 bases, with 6 bases between them. The CDR3 contains 13 residues. Use of 60 Vbeta and 13 Jbeta primers characterized the PCR. Data came from immunoSEQ multiplex PCR; TCRdb stores just in-frame clones and leaves some out. The sample consists of 75,000 to 100,000 clones, 73% of them appearing once. The data stem from a study of cytomegalovirus exposure and HLA in healthy donors. The sequenced material came from PBMCs. This TCR came from a man between 40 and 49 years old in good health and CMV-seronegative. The rearrangement joins TRBV19 to TRBJ2-2; the D is unclear. In DNA form, the CDR3 reads TGTGCCAGTAGTAGTCAGTACACCGGGGAGCTGTTTTTT. Protein product: CASSSQYTGELFF. Based on the CDR3 plus reference TRBV19 and TRBJ2-2, the full variable domain is DGGITQSPKYLFRKEGQNVTLSCEQNLNHDAMYWYRQDPGQGLRLIYYSQIVNDFQKGDIAEGYSVSREKKESFPLTVTSAQKNPTAFYLCASSSQYTGELFFGEGSRLTVL.